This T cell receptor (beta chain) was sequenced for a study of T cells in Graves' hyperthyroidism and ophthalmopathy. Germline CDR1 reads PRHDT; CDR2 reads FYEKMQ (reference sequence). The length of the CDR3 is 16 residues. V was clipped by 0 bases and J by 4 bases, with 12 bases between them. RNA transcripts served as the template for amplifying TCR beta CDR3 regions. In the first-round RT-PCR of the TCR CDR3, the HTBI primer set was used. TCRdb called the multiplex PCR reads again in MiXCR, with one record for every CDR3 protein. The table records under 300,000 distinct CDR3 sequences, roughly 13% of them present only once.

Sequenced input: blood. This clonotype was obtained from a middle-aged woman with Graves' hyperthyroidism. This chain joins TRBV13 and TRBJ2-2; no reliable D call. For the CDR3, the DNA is TGTGCCAGCAGCTTAGGTTTCGGCGGATCCACCGGGGAGCTGTTTTTT. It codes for CASSLGFGGSTGELFF.